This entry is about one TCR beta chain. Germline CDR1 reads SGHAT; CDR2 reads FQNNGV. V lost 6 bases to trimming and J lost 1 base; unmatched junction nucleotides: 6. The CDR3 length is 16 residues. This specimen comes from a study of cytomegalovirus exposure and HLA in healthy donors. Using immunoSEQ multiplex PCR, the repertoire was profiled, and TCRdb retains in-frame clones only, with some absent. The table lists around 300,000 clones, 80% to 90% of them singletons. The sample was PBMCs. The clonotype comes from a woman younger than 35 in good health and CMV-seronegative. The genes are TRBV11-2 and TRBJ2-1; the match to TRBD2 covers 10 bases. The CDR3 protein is CASRPLAGPSYNEQFF. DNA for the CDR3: TGTGCCAGCAGACCACTAGCGGGGCCGTCCTACAATGAGCAGTTCTTC.